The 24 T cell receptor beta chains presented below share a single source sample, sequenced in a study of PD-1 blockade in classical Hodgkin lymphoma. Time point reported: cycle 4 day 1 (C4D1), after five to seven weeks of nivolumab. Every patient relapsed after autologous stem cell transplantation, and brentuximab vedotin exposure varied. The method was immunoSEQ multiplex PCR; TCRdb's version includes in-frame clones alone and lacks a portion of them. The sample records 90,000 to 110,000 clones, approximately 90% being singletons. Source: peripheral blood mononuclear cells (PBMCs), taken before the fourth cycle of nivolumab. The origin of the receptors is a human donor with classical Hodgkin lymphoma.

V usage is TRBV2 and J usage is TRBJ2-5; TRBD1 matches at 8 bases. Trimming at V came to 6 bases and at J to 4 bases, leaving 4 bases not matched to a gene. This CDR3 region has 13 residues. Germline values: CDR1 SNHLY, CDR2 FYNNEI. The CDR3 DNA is TGTGCCAGCAGAAAGGACAGGGTAGAGACCCAGTACTTC. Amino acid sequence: CASRKDRVETQYF.

CDR3 sequence reads: CAWSDLDGNTEAFF. The CDR3 nucleotides read TGTGCCTGGAGTGACCTTGACGGGAACACTGAAGCTTTCTTT. The chain has TRBV30 and TRBJ1-1, with D unresolved. Germline V gene lookup returns CDR1 GTSNPN and CDR2 SVGIG (reference sequence). Deletions cut 1 base from V and 1 base from J, with 10 bases between. There are 14 residues in the CDR3.

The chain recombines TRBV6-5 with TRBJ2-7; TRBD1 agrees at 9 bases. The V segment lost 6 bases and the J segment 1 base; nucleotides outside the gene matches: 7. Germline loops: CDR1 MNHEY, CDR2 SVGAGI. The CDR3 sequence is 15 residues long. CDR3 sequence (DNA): TGTGCCAGCAGCCTCGGAGGGACAGGGTCCTACGAGCAGTACTTC. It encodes CASSLGGTGSYEQYF.

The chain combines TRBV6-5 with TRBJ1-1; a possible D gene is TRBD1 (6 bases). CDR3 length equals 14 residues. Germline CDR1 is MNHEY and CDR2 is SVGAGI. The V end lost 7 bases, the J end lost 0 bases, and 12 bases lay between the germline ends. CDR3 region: CASKKEGVNTEAFF. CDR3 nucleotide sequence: TGTGCCAGCAAAAAGGAGGGGGTGAACACTGAAGCTTTCTTT.

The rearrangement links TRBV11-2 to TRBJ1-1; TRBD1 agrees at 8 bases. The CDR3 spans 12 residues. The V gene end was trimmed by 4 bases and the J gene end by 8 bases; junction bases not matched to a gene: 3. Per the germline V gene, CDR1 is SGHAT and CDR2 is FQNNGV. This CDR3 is CASSSGDREAFF. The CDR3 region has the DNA TGTGCCAGCAGCTCAGGGGACAGGGAAGCTTTCTTT.

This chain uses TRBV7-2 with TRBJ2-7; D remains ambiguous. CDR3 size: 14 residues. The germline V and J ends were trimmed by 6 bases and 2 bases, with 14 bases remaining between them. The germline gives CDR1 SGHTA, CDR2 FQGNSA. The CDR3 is CASRVVGGPYEQYF. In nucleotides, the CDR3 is TGTGCCAGCAGGGTGGTCGGCGGACCCTACGAGCAGTACTTC. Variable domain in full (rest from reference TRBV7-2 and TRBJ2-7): GAGVSQSPSNKVTEKGKDVELRCDPISGHTALYWYRQSLGQGLEFLIYFQGNSAPDKSGLPSDRFSAERTGGSVSTLTIQRTQQEDSAVYLCASRVVGGPYEQYFGPGTRLTVT.

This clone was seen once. CDR3 region: CASSSLMTAGVSGAFF. In DNA, the CDR3 is TGTGCCAGCAGCTCCCTCATGACAGCCGGAGTAAGTGGAGCTTTCTTT. This chain uses TRBV7-2 with TRBJ1-1, with TRBD1 as a possible D gene (5 bases). The CDR3 contains 16 residues. Looked up from germline, CDR1 is SGHTA and CDR2 is FQGNSA. V lost 4 bases, J lost 10 bases, and 25 bases lay in between.

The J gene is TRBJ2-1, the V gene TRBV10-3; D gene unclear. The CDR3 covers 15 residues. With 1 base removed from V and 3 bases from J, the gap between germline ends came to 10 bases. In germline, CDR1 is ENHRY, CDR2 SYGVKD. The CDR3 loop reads CAISEFGARYNEQFF. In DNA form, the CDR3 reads TGTGCCATCAGTGAGTTCGGAGCCCGCTACAATGAGCAGTTCTTC.

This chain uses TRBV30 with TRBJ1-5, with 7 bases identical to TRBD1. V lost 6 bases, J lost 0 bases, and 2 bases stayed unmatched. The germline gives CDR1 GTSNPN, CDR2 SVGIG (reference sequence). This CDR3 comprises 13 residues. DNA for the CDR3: TGTGCCTGCTCAGGGGGTAGCAATCAGCCCCAGCATTTT. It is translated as CACSGGSNQPQHF. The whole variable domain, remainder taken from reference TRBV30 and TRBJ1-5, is SQTIHQWPATLVQPVGSPLSLECTVEGTSNPNLYWYRQAAGRGLQLLFYSVGIGQISSEVPQNLSASRPQDRQFILSSKKLLLSDSGFYLCACSGGSNQPQHFGDGTRLSIL.

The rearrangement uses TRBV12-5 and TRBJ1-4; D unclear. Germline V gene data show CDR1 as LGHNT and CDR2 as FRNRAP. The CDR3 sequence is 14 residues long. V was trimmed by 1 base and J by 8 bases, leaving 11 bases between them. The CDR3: CASGLGQEGEKLFF. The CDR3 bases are TGTGCTAGTGGTTTGGGGCAGGAAGGAGAAAAACTGTTTTTT.

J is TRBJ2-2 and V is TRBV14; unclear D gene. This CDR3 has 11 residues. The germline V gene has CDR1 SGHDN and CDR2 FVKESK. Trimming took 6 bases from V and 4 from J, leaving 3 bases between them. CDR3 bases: TGTGCCAGCAGTCGCACCGGGGAGCTGTTTTTT. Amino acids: CASSRTGELFF.

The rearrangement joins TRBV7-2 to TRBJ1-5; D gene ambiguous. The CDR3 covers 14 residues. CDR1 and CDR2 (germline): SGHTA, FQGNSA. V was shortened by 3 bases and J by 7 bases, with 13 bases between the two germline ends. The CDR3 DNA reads TGTGCCAGCAGCTTCCCGGGTGGGTACCAGCCCCAGCATTTT. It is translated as CASSFPGGYQPQHF.

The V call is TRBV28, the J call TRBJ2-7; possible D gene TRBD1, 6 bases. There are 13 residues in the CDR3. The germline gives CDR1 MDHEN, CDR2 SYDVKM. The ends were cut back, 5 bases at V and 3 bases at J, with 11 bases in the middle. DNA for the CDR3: TGTGCCAGCAGTAGGGACATGGACTACGAGCAGTACTTC. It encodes CASSRDMDYEQYF.

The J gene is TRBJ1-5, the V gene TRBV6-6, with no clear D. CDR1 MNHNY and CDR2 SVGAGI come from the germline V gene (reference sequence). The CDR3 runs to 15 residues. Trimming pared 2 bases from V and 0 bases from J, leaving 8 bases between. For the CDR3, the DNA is TGTGCCAGCAGTTACCGGGCGGGTAGCAATCAGCCCCAGCATTTT. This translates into CASSYRAGSNQPQHF.

The chain's CDR3 is CASRGWGSYEQYF. The CDR3 DNA is TGTGCCAGCAGGGGGTGGGGGTCCTACGAGCAGTACTTC. The chain carries TRBV7-6 and TRBJ2-7, with D perhaps being TRBD1 or TRBD2 (5 bases each). Per germline, CDR1 SGHVS and CDR2 FNYEAQ. Trimming left V 6 bases short and J 1 base short, with 10 bases between. The CDR3 runs to 13 residues.

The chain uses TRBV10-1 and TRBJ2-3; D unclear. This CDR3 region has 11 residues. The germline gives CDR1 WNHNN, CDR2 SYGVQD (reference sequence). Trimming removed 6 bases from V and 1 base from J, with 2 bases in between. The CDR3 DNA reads TGCGCCAGCAGGGGCACAGATACGCAGTATTTT. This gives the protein CASRGTDTQYF.

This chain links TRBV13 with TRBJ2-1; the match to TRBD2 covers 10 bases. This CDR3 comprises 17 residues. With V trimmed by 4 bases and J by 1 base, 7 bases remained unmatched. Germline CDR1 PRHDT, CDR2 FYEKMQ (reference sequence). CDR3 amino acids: CASSSAAGGPSYNEQFF. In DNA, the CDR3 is TGTGCCAGCAGCTCGGCAGCGGGAGGGCCGTCCTACAATGAGCAGTTCTTC.

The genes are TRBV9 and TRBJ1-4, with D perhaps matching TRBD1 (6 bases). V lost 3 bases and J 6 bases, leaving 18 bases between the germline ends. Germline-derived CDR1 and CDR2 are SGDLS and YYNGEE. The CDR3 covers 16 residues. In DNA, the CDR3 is TGTGCCAGCAGCGCCCGCACAGGGTTTACTGATGAAAAACTGTTTTTT. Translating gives CASSARTGFTDEKLFF. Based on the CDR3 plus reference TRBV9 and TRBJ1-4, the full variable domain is DSGVTQTPKHLITATGQRVTLRCSPRSGDLSVYWYQQSLDQGLQFLIQYYNGEERAKGNILERFSAQQFPDLHSELNLSSLELGDSALYFCASSARTGFTDEKLFFGSGTQLSVL.

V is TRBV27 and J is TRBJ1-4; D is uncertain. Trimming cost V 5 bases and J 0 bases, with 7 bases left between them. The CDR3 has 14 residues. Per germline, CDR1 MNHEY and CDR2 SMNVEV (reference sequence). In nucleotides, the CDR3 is TGTGCCAGCAGTCCCCGACCAACTAATGAAAAACTGTTTTTT. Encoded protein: CASSPRPTNEKLFF.

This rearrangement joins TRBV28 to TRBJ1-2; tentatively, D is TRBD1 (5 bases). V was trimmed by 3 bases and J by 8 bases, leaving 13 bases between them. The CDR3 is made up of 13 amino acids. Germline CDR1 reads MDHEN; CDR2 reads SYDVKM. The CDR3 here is CASSLGRALGYTF. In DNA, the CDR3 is TGTGCCAGCAGTTTGGGCAGGGCTCTAGGCTACACCTTC.

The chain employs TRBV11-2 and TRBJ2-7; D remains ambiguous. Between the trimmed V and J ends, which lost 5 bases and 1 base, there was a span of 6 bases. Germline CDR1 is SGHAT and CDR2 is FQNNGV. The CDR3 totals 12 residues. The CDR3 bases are TGTGCCAGCAGCGTCTCATCCTACGAGCAGTACTTC. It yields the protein CASSVSSYEQYF.

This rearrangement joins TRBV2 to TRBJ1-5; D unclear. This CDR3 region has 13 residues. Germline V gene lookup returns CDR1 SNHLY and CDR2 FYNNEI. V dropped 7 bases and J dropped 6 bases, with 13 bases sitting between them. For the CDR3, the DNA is TGTGCCAGCAAGTCCGAAAGAGGTCAGCCCCAGCATTTT. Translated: CASKSERGQPQHF.

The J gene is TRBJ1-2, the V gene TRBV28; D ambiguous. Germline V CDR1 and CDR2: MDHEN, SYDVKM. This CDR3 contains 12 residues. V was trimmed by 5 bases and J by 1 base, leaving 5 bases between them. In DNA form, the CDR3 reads TGTGCCAGCAGTCTGAATAACTATGGCTACACCTTC. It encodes CASSLNNYGYTF.

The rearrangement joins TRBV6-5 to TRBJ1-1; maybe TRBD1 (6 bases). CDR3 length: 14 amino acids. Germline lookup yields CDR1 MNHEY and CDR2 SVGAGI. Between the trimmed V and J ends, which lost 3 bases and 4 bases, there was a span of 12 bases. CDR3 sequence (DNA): TGTGCCAGCAGTTATGGGGGGCGCAGCACTGAAGCTTTCTTT. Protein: CASSYGGRSTEAFF.